Listed below are T cell receptor beta chains from one sample, sequenced in a study of blood T cell repertoires in COVID-19. Assay used: immunoSEQ multiplex PCR; TCRdb lists only in-frame clones, some missing. This sample yields around 180,000 clones, of which around 77% are seen a single time; about 6.8% belongs to the top ten. The specimen was peripheral blood. These receptors all stem from a man between 65 and 80 years old with active or convalescent COVID-19. The CDR3 runs from the conserved cysteine through the conserved F or W. A D gene is named only where the DNA matches it firmly. Expanded clones get a size class; other rows say once, few or many, or leave the size out.

size,D,J,V,CDR3,DNA
few,NA,TRBJ1-2,TRBV2,CASSEDRARGYTF,TGTGCCAGCAGTGAAGACAGGGCACGCGGCTACACCTTC
NA,TRBD1,TRBJ1-1,TRBV2,CASTWGTGITEAFF,TGTGCCAGCACTTGGGGGACAGGGATCACTGAAGCTTTCTTT
NA,NA,TRBJ1-4,TRBV12-5,CASGEGATNEKLFF,TGTGCTAGTGGTGAGGGGGCAACTAATGAAAAACTGTTTTTT
NA,NA,TRBJ2-2,TRBV7-3,CASSLSGPGQPGELFF,TGTGCCAGCAGCTTAAGCGGCCCCGGCCAGCCCGGGGAGCTGTTTTTT
once,TRBD1,TRBJ2-7,TRBV5-1,CASSLPDRGVEQYF,TGCGCCAGCAGCTTGCCCGACAGGGGGGTCGAGCAGTACTTC
few,NA,TRBJ1-4,TRBV6-1,CASSAPGVATNEKLFF,TGTGCCAGCAGTGCCCCAGGGGTTGCAACTAATGAAAAACTGTTTTTT
NA,NA,TRBJ2-1,TRBV11-2,CASSSIRGSYNEQFF,TGTGCCAGCAGCTCAATTAGGGGCTCCTACAATGAGCAGTTCTTC
NA,TRBD1,TRBJ1-2,TRBV4-3,CASSPRQGLGYTF,TGCGCCAGCAGCCCCAGACAGGGATTGGGCTACACCTTC
NA,NA,TRBJ2-5,TRBV10-2,CASSDFRETQYF,TGCGCCAGCAGTGATTTCCGGGAGACCCAGTACTTC
NA,TRBD2,TRBJ2-7,TRBV5-1,CASSRLAGDRAEQYF,TGCGCCAGCAGCCGCCTAGCGGGAGATCGGGCCGAGCAGTACTTC
NA,TRBD2,TRBJ2-1,TRBV6-5,CASSYLGLADEQFF,TGTGCCAGCAGTTACCTTGGGCTAGCGGATGAGCAGTTCTTC
once,TRBD2,TRBJ2-1,TRBV2,CASSWTSGEYNEQFF,TGTGCCAGCAGTTGGACTAGCGGGGAGTACAATGAGCAGTTCTTC
NA,NA,TRBJ1-2,TRBV7-6,CASSPGQPRDYGYTF,TGTGCCAGCAGCCCTGGCCAACCCCGGGACTATGGCTACACCTTC
NA,TRBD1,TRBJ1-1,TRBV2,CASSERGPEDTEAFF,TGTGCCAGCAGTGAAAGGGGGCCAGAGGACACTGAAGCTTTCTTT